These 5 T cell receptor beta chains were all obtained from the same sample, sequenced in a study of type 1 regulatory T cells. These TCRs' antigens remain unknown. TCRdb re-called the reads through MiXCR, storing one row per CDR3 protein. The table shows 60,000 to 80,000 distinct CDR3 sequences, with 50% to 70% occurring only once. Material for sequencing was cultured T cells, either the whole culture or a sorted T cell fraction (not recorded which). Subset here: Tr1-enriched cell product generated in vitro against host alloantigens. These receptors were collected from a human donor in good health.

The chain couples TRBV27 to TRBJ2-3; TRBD2 matches 8 bases. The CDR3 has 16 amino acids. Germline CDR1 MNHEY, CDR2 SMNVEV (reference sequence). The junction had 10 bases not matched to a gene; V was cut back by 7 bases and J by 1 base. The CDR3 DNA sequence: TGTGCCAGCACCCATCCCAGCGGGGGAGGCACAGATACGCAGTATTTT. It codes for CASTHPSGGGTDTQYF.

The chain carries TRBV7-9 and TRBJ2-7; 7 nucleotides line up with TRBD2. Unmatched junction bases numbered 13, after V lost 5 bases and J lost 3 bases. CDR1 and CDR2 from the germline V gene are SEHNR and FQNEAQ (reference sequence). The CDR3 length is 16 residues. CDR3 region: CASSAIRASGSYEQYF. As DNA, the CDR3 is TGTGCCAGCAGCGCAATTAGGGCTAGCGGCAGCTACGAGCAGTACTTC.

Sample share makes this clonotype medium-sized. The chain links TRBV11-1 to TRBJ2-2; D is unresolved. V lost 0 bases, J lost 4 bases, and 6 bases lay in between. This CDR3 has 14 residues. Per germline, CDR1 SGHAT and CDR2 FQDESV (reference sequence). This CDR3 reads CASSLATGTGELFF. The CDR3 DNA sequence: TGTGCCAGCAGCTTAGCGACGGGCACCGGGGAGCTGTTTTTT.

The gene calls are TRBV7-2 and TRBJ2-5; the match to TRBD2 covers 8 bases. The CDR3 is made up of 20 amino acids. CDR1 SGHTA and CDR2 FQGNSA come from the germline V gene. V lost 5 bases to trimming and J lost 0 bases; unmatched junction nucleotides: 20. CDR3 bases: TGTGCCAGCAGCGTAAGATTGCGGGGACCAGCGGGGGCCCACCAAGAGACCCAGTACTTC. This translates into CASSVRLRGPAGAHQETQYF.

The rearrangement uses TRBV5-5 and TRBJ1-4, with TRBD1 matching 8 bases. The J segment lost 5 bases and the V segment lost 1 base, leaving 4 bases of the junction unmatched. The CDR3 is 15 residues long. Germline V gene data show CDR1 as SGHKS and CDR2 as YYEKEE (reference sequence). CDR3 in DNA: TGTGCCAGCAGCTTGCGGGACAGGTTAAATGAAAAACTGTTTTTT. It specifies CASSLRDRLNEKLFF.